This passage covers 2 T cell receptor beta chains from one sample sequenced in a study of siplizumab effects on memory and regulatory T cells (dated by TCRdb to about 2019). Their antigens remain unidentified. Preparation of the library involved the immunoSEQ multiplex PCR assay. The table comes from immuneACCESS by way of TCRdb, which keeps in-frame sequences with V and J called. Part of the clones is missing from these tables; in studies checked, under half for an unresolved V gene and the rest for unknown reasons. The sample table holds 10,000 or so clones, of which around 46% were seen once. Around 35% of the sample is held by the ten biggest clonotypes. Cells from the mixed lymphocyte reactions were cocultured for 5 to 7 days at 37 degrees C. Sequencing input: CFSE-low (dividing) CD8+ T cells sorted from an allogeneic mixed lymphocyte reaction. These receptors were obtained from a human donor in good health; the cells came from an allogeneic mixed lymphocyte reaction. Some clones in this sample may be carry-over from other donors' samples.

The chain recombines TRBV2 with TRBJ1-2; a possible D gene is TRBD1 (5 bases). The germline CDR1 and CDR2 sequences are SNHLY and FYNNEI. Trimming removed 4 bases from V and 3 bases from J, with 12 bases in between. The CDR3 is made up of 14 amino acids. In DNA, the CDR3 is TGTGCCAGCAGTGCAGAGATCAGGGACTATGGCTACACCTTC. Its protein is CASSAEIRDYGYTF.

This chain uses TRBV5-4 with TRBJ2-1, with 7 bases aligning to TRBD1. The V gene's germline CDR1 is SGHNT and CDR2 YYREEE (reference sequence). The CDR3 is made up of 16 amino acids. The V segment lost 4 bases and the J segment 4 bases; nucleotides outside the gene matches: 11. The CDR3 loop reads CASSLPTGELYNEQFF. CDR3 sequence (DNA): TGTGCCAGCAGCCTACCCACAGGGGAATTGTACAATGAGCAGTTCTTC. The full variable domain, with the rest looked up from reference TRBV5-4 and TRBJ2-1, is ETGVTQSPTHLIKTRGQQVTLRCSSQSGHNTVSWYQQALGQGPQFIFQYYREEENGRGNFPPRFSGLQFPNYSSELNVNALELDDSALYLCASSLPTGELYNEQFFGPGTRLTVL.